A selection of T cell receptor beta chains follows, all from one sample in a study of technical replicates of blood from a handful of donors. This table comes from immunoSEQ multiplex PCR, and its TCRdb copy is limited to in-frame clones, with some not included. This sample has 55,000 to 75,000 clones; more than 85% occur once, and the top ten carry more than 3.5%. Sample: PBMCs. The receptors shown here come from a human donor in good health. Some clones in this sample may be carry-over from other donors' samples. Both conserved end residues are part of each CDR3. The D gene is left open where the match is weak. The size field is filled for only some rows; it gives once, few, many or a size class.

d_gene	abundance	j_gene	v_gene	CDR3nt	CDR3aa
NA	NA	TRBJ1-2	TRBV7-9	TGTGCCAGCAGCTCGGACTTTTATGGCTACACCTTC	CASSSDFYGYTF
TRBD2	NA	TRBJ2-1	TRBV19	TGTGCCAGTAACCGACTAGCGGGAGGAAACAATGAGCAGTTCTTC	CASNRLAGGNNEQFF
NA	NA	TRBJ2-7	TRBV4-3	TGCGCCAGCAGCCAACACCTCGGCGGGGAATACGAGCAGTACTTC	CASSQHLGGEYEQYF
NA	NA	TRBJ1-1	TRBV10-3	TGTGCCGTGGGGACAATGAACACTGAAGCTTTCTTT	CAVGTMNTEAFF
NA	few	TRBJ1-1	TRBV10-3	TGTGCCATCAGTAAGCAGAACACTGAAGCTTTCTTT	CAISKQNTEAFF
NA	NA	TRBJ1-5	TRBV6-1	TGTGCCAGCAGTAGGGCAGACAGTATCGATCAGCCCCAGCATTTT	CASSRADSIDQPQHF
NA	NA	TRBJ2-5	TRBV7-8	TGTGCCAGCACCCCTGCGGCGGGGCCACAAGAGACCCAGTACTTC	CASTPAAGPQETQYF
TRBD1	NA	TRBJ1-6	TRBV7-9	TGTGCCAGCAGCTCGACAGGGGGTTGGAATTCACCCCTCCACTTT	CASSSTGGWNSPLHF
NA	NA	TRBJ2-3	TRBV11-2	TGTGCCAGCAGCTCCCGACTAGGGAGGGATACGCAGTATTTT	CASSSRLGRDTQYF
NA	NA	TRBJ1-3	TRBV2	TGTGCCAGCAGTGGGGCTACTGGAAACACCATATATTTT	CASSGATGNTIYF
TRBD1	NA	TRBJ1-2	TRBV18	TGTGCCAGCTCTACAGGGGATAAAGTTTATGGCTACACCTTC	CASSTGDKVYGYTF
NA	NA	TRBJ2-7	TRBV5-1	TGCGCCAGCAGCTTCGGGACACCCAGAACTGACGGGCAGTACTTC	CASSFGTPRTDGQYF
NA	NA	TRBJ1-6	TRBV5-6	TGTGCCAGCAGCTTACAAAATTCACCCCTCCACTTT	CASSLQNSPLHF
NA	NA	TRBJ1-2	TRBV4-3	TGCGCCAGCAGCCAGTCGCGGCCAGGGTTAGATGGCTACACCTTC	CASSQSRPGLDGYTF
TRBD1	NA	TRBJ1-2	TRBV5-8	TGTGCCAGCCTCCCAGGGGGAGTTTGGTATGGCTACACCTTC	CASLPGGVWYGYTF
NA	NA	TRBJ1-4	TRBV29-1	TGCAGCGTTGAAGGGACAACAACTAATGAAAAACTGTTTTTT	CSVEGTTTNEKLFF
TRBD2	NA	TRBJ2-1	TRBV5-4	TGTGCCAGCAGCTTCACTAGCGGGGGGGCCGATGAGCAGTTCTTC	CASSFTSGGADEQFF
TRBD2	NA	TRBJ2-7	TRBV7-3	TGTGCCAGCAGCTTACTAGCGGGGAACGAGCAGTACTTC	CASSLLAGNEQYF
NA	NA	TRBJ1-4	TRBV5-1	TGCGCCAGCAGCTTGACAGTGGTCGGTGAAAAACTGTTTTTT	CASSLTVVGEKLFF
NA	NA	TRBJ1-4	TRBV2	TGTGCCAGCAGTGCGGAGGGAGTCATTGAAAAACTGTTTTTT	CASSAEGVIEKLFF
NA	NA	TRBJ2-1	TRBV15	TGTGCCACCAGTGGCAGCGCTACTTACAATGAGCAGTTCTTC	CATSGSATYNEQFF
TRBD1	NA	TRBJ2-7	TRBV7-3	TGTGCCAGCAGCTTAACGGCAGGGGGCAACGAGCAGTACTTC	CASSLTAGGNEQYF
TRBD1	NA	TRBJ1-3	TRBV5-4	TGTGCCAGCAGCAGGACAGGCTCTGGAAACACCATATATTTT	CASSRTGSGNTIYF
NA	NA	TRBJ2-5	TRBV30	TGTGCCTGGAGTGTAAGGGGCCTGAGAGAGACCCAGTACTTC	CAWSVRGLRETQYF
NA	NA	TRBJ2-1	TRBV4-1	TGCGCCACCTCCCGGGAGAATGAGCAGTTCTTC	CATSRENEQFF
NA	NA	TRBJ2-7	TRBV4-3	TGCGCCAGCAGCCAACAAAAGACCCAGGGCCCCTACGAGCAGTACTTC	CASSQQKTQGPYEQYF
NA	NA	TRBJ1-1	TRBV6-6	TGTGCCAGCGCGGAGGGAAGGCGGACTGAAGCTTTCTTT	CASAEGRRTEAFF
TRBD2	NA	TRBJ2-5	TRBV9	TGTGCCAGCAGCGACGGGCAACTAGCGGGAGGGGAGACCCAGTACTTC	CASSDGQLAGGETQYF
NA	NA	TRBJ1-1	TRBV18	TGTGCCAGCTCCCCAGGAAGGGTAGCGGGTTTGGTTCGCACTGAAGCTTTCTTT	CASSPGRVAGLVRTEAFF
TRBD2	NA	TRBJ2-3	TRBV18	TGTGCCAGCTCACCACAAGCTAGCGGGAGACCTTTCAGCACAGATACGCAGTATTTT	CASSPQASGRPFSTDTQYF
TRBD2	once	TRBJ2-3	TRBV11-2	TGTGCCAGCAGCAAACAGCGGGGGGGCACGCAGTATTTT	CASSKQRGGTQYF
TRBD2	NA	TRBJ2-1	TRBV4-2	TGTGCCAGCAGCCAGGAGACTAGCGGGGGGGATGAGCAGTTCTTC	CASSQETSGGDEQFF